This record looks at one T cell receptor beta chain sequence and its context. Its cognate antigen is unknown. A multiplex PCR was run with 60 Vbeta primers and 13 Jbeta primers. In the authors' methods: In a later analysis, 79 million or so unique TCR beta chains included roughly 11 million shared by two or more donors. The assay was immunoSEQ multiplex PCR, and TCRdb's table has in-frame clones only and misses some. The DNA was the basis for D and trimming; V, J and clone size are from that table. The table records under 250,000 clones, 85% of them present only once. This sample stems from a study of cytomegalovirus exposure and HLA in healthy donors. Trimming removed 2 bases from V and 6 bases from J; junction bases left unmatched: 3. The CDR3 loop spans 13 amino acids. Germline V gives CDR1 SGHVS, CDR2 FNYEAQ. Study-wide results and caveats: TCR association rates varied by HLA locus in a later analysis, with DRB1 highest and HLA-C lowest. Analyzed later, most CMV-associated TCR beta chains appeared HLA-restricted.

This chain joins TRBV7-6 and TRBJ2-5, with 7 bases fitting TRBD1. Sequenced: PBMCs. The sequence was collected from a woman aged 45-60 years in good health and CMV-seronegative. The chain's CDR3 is CASSLHRGQTQYF. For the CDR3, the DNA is TGTGCCAGCAGCTTACACAGGGGTCAGACCCAGTACTTC.